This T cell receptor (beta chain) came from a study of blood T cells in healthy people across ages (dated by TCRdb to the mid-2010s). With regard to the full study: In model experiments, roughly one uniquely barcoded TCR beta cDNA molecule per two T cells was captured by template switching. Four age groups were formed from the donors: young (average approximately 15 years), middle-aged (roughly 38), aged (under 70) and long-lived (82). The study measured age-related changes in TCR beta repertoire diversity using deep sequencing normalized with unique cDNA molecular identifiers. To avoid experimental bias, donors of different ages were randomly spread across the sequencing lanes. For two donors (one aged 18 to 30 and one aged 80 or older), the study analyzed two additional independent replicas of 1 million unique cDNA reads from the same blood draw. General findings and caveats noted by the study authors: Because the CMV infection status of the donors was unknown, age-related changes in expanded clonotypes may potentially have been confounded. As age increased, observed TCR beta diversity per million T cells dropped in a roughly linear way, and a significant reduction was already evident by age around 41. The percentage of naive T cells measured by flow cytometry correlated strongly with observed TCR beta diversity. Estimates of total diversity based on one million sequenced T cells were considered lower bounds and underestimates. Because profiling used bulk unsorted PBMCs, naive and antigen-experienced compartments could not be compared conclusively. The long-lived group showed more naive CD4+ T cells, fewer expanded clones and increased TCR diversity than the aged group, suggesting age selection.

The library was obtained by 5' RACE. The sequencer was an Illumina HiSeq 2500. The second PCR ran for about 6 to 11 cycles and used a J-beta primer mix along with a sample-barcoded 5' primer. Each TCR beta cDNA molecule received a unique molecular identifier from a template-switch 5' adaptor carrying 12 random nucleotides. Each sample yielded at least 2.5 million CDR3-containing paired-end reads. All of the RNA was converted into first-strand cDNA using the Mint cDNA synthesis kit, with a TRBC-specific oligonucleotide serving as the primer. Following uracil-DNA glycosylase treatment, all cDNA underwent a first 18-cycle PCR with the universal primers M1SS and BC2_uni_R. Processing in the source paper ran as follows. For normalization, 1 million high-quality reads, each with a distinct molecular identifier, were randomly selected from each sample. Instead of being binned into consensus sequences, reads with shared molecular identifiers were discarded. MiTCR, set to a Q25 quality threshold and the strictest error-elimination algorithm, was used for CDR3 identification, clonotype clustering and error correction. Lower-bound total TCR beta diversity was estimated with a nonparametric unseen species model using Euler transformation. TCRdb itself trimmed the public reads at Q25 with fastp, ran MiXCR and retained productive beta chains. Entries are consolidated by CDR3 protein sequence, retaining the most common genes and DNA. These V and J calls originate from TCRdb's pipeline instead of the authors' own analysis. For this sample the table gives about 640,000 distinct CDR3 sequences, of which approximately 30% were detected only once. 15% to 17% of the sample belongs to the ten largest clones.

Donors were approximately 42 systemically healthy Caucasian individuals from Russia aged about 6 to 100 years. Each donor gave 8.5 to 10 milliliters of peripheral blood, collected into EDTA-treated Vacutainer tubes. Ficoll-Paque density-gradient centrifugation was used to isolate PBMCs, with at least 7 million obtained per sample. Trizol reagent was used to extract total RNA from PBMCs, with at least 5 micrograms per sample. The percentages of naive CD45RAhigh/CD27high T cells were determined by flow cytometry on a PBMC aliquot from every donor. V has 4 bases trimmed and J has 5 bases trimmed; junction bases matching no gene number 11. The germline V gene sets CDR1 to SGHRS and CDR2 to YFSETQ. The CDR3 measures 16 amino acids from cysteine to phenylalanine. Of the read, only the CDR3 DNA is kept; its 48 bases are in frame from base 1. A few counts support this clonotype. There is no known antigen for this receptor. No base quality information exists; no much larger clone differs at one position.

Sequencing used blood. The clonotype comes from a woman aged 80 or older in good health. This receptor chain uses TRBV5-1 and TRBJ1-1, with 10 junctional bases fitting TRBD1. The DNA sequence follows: TGCGCCAGCAGCCTATATTCCGGGACAGGGGTTACTGAAGCTTTCTTT. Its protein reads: CASSLYSGTGVTEAFF.